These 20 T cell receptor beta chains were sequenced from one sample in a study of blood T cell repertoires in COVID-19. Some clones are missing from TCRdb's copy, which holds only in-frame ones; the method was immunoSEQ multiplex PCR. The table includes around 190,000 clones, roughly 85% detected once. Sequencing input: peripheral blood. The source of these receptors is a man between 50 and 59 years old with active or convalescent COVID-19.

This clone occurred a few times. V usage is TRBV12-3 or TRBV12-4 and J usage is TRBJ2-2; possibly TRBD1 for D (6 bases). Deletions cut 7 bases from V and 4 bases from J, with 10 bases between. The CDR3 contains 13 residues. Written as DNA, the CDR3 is TGTGCCAGCAATGGACAGTTCACCGGGGAGCTGTTTTTT. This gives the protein CASNGQFTGELFF.

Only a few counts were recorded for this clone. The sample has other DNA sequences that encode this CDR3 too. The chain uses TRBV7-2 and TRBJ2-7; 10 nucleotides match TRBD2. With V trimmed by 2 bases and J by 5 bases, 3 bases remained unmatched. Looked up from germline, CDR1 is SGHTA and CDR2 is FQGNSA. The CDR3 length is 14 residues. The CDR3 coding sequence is TGTGCCAGCAGCTTACTCAGCGGGGGGGACGAGCAGTACTTC. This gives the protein CASSLLSGGDEQYF. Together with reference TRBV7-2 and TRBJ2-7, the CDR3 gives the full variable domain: GAGVSQSPSNKVTEKGKDVELRCDPISGHTALYWYRQSLGQGLEFLIYFQGNSAPDKSGLPSDRFSAERTGGSVSTLTIQRTQQEDSAVYLCASSLLSGGDEQYFGPGTRLTVT.

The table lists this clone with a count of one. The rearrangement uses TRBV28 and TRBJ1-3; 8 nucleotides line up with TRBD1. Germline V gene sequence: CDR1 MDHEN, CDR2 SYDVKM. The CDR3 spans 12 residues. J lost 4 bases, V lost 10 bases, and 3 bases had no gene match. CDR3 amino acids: CATRTGGNTIYF. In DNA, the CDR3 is TGTGCCACCAGGACAGGGGGAAACACCATATATTTT.

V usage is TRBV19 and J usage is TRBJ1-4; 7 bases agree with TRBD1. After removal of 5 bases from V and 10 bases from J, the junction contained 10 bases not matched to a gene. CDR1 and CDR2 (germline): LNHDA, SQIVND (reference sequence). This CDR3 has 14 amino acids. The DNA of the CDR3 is TGTGCCAGTAGTCCGACAGGGAGTGGTGGAAAACTGTTTTTT. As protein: CASSPTGSGGKLFF.

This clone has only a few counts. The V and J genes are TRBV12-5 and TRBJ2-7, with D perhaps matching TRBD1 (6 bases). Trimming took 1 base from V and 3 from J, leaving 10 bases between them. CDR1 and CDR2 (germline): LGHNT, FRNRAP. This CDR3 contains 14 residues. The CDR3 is CASGLDPQGYEQYF. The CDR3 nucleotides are TGTGCTAGTGGTTTGGATCCACAGGGCTACGAGCAGTACTTC.

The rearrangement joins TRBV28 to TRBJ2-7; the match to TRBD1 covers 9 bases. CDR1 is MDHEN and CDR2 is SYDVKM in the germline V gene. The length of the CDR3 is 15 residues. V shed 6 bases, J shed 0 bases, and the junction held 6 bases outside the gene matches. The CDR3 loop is CASRPDRGISYEQYF. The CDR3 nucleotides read TGTGCCAGCAGGCCGGACAGGGGAATCTCCTACGAGCAGTACTTC.

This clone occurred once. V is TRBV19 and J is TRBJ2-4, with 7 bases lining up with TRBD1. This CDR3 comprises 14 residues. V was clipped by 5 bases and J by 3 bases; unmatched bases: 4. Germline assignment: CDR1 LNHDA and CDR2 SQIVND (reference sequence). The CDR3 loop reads CASSWAGGKNIQYF. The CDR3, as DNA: TGTGCCAGTAGTTGGGCAGGGGGCAAAAACATTCAGTACTTC.

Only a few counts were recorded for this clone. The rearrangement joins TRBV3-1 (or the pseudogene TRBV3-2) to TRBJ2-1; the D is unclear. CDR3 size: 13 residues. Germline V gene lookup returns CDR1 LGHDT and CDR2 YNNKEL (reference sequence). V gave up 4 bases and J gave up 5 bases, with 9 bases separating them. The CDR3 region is CASSRATHNEQFF. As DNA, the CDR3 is TGTGCCAGCAGCCGAGCGACTCACAATGAGCAGTTCTTC.

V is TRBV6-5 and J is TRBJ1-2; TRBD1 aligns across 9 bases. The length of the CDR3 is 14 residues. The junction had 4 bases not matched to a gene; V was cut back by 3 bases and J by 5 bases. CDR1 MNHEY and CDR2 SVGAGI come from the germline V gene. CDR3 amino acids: CASSYKGQGYGYTF. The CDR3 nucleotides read TGTGCCAGCAGTTATAAGGGACAGGGTTATGGCTACACCTTC.

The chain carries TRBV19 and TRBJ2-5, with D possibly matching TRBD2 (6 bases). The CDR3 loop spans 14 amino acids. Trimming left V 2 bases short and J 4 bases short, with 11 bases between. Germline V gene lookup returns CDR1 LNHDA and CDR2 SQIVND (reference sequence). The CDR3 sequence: CASSILEGSETQYF. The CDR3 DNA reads TGTGCCAGTAGTATACTGGAGGGTTCAGAGACCCAGTACTTC.

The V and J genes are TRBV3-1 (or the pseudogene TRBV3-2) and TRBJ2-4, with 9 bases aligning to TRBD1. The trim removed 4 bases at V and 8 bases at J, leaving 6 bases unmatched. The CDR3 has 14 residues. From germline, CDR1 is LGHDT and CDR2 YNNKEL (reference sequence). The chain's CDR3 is CASSLGQGTDIQYF. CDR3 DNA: TGTGCCAGCAGCCTGGGACAGGGAACGGACATTCAGTACTTC.

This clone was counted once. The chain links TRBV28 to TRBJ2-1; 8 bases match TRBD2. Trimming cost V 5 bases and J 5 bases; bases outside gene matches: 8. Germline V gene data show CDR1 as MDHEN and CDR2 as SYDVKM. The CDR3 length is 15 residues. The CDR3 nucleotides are TGTGCCAGCAGTCCCGCTAGCGGGCGCCACAATGAGCAGTTCTTC. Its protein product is CASSPASGRHNEQFF.

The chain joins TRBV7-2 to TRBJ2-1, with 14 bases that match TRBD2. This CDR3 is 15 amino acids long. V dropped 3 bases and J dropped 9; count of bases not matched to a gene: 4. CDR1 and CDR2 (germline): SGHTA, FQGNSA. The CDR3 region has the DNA TGTGCCAGCAGCTTTGGGACTAGCGGGAGAGTTGAGCAGTTCTTC. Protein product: CASSFGTSGRVEQFF.

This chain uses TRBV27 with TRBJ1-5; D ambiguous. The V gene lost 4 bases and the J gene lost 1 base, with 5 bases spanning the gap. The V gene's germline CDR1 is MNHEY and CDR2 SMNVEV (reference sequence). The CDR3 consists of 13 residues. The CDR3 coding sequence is TGTGCCAGCAGTTCTTTGAGCAATCAGCCCCAGCATTTT. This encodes CASSSLSNQPQHF.

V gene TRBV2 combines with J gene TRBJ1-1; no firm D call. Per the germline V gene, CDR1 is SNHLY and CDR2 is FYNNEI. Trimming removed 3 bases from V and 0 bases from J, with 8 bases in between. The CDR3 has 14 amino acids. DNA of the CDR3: TGTGCCAGCAGTGAGTCAACAGTGAACACTGAAGCTTTCTTT. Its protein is CASSESTVNTEAFF.

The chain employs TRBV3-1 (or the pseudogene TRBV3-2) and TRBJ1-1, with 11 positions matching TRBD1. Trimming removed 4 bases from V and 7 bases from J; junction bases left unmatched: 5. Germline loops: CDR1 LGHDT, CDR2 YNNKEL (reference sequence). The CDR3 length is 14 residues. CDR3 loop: CASSPDRGRSEAFF. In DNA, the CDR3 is TGTGCCAGCAGCCCGGACAGGGGGCGAAGTGAAGCTTTCTTT.

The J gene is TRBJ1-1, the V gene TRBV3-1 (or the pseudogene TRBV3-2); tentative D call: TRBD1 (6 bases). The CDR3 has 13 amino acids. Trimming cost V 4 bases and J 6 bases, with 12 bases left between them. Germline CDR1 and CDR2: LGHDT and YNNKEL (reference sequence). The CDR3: CASSPLGGPEAFF. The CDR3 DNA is TGTGCCAGCAGCCCACTGGGGGGGCCTGAAGCTTTCTTT.

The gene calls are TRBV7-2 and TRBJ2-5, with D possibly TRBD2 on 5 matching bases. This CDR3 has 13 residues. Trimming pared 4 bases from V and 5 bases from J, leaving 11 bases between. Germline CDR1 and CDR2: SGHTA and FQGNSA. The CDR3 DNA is TGTGCCAGCAGCTCACCAAGGGAGGAGACCCAGTACTTC. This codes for CASSSPREETQYF.

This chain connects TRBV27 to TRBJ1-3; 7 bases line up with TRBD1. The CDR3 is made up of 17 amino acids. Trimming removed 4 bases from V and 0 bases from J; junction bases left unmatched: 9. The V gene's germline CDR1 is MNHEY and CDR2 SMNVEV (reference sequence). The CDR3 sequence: CASSSHGQASSGNTIYF. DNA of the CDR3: TGTGCCAGCAGTTCACATGGACAGGCCTCCTCTGGAAACACCATATATTTT.

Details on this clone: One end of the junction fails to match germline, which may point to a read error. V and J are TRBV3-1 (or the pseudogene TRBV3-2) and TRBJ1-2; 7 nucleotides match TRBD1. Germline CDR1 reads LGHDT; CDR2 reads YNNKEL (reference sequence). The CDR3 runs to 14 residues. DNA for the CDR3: TGTGCCAGCAGCCCCGGGACAGACACGAGGGGACTCCTATTC. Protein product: CASSPGTDTRGLLF.